The clone carrying this T cell receptor beta chain has just a few counts. This specimen comes from a study of CD8+ T cells in alopecia areata. Study-level background: Each of the treated patients was given oral tofacitinib, 5 to 10 mg twice daily, for moderate-to-severe alopecia areata.

Peripheral blood samples and lesional scalp punch biopsies were obtained from alopecia areata patients. Isolated RNA was reverse transcribed into cDNA used as the sequencing template. The repertoire was sequenced with immunoSEQ multiplex PCR; TCRdb's copy has only in-frame clones and lacks some. Of some 130,000 clones listed, 45% to 50% were seen once; the top ten hold around 20%. The CDR3 has 15 amino acids. Trimming removed 3 bases from V and 9 bases from J; junction bases left unmatched: 12. Germline V gives CDR1 SGDLS, CDR2 YYNGEE. The chain recombines TRBV9 with TRBJ2-1; 7 bases match TRBD1. The receptor's source is a human donor with alopecia areata. This sample comprised CD8+ T cells sorted from blood, obtained at week 0. The chain's CDR3 is CASSARTGVISEQFF. In DNA form, the CDR3 reads TGTGCCAGCAGCGCCCGGACAGGCGTAATTAGTGAGCAGTTCTTC. Together with reference TRBV9 and TRBJ2-1, the CDR3 gives the full variable domain: DSGVTQTPKHLITATGQRVTLRCSPRSGDLSVYWYQQSLDQGLQFLIQYYNGEERAKGNILERFSAQQFPDLHSELNLSSLELGDSALYFCASSARTGVISEQFFGPGTRLTVL.